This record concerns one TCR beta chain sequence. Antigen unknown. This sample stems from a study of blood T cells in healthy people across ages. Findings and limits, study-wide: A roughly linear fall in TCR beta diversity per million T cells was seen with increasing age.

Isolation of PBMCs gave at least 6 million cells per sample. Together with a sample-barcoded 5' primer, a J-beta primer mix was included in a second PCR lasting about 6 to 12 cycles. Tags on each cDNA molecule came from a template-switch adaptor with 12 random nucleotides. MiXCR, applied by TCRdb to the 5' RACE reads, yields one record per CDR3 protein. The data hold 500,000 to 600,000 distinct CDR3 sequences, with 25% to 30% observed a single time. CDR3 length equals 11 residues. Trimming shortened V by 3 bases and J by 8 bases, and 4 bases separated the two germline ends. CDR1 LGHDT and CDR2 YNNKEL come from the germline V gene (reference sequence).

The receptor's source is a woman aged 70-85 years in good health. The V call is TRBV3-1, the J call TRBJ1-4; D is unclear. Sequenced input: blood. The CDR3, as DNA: TGTGCCAGCAGCCAGGGGGAAAAACTGTTTTTT. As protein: CASSQGEKLFF.